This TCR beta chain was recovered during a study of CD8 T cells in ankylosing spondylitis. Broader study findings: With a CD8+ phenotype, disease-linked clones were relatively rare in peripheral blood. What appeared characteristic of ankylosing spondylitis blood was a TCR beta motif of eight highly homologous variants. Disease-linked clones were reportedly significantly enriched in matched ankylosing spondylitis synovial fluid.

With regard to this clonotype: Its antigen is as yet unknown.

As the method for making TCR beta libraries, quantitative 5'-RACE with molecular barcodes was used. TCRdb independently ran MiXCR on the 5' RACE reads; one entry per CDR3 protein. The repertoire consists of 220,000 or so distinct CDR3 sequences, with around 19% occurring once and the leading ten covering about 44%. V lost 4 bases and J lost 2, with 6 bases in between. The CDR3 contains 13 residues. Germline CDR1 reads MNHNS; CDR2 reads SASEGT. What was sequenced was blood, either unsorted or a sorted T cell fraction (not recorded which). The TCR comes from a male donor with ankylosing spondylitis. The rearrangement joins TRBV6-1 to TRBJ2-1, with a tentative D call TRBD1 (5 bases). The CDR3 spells CASSAGPYNEQFF. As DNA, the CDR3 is TGTGCCAGCAGTGCAGGGCCCTACAATGAGCAGTTCTTC.